This T cell receptor (beta chain) is from a study of tumor and adjacent non-tumor tissue in lung cancer. Study information: Aged about 30 to 85 years, patients included under 13 men and roughly 5 women with stage I to III disease. Whole-study findings and limits: Tumor tissue had significantly higher TCR diversity than normal lung.

This sample's RNA came from whole unsorted tissue. Germline V gene sequence: CDR1 DFQATT, CDR2 SNEGSKA (reference sequence). This CDR3 is built from 15 residues. V was clipped by 4 bases and J by 0 bases, with 13 bases between them. A modified ARM-PCR protocol with three rounds of nested PCR amplified TCRbeta. TCRdb fed the multiplex PCR reads into MiXCR, producing one record per CDR3 protein. This table holds more than 85,000 distinct CDR3 sequences, around 65% found once. Of note for this clonotype: The antigen is not known.

The source is a man between 65 and 79 years old with non-small cell lung cancer. Material for sequencing was lung tumor tissue. This chain uses TRBV20-1 with TRBJ2-4, with no clear D. The CDR3 coding sequence is TGCAGTGCTACCTCCCCACCTTTAGCCAAAAACATTCAGTACTTC. This codes for CSATSPPLAKNIQYF.